A selection of T cell receptor beta chains follows, all from one sample in a study of blood T cell repertoires in COVID-19. Some clones are missing from TCRdb's copy, which holds only in-frame ones; the method was immunoSEQ multiplex PCR. Of about 250,000 clones listed, 75% to 90% were seen once; the top ten hold 2% to 2.5%. The sequencing sample was made of PBMCs or T cells enriched from blood (not recorded which). The receptors come from a young woman who had recovered from COVID-19. CDR3s include the opening cysteine and the closing phenylalanine or tryptophan. Fields, in order: CDR3 protein, CDR3 DNA, clone size, CDR3 length, D gene, J gene, V gene. D genes are given only for firm matches. Where a row states a size, it is once, few, many or the class of an expanded clone; other rows omit it.

CASSPTSGFSYEQYF TGTGCCAGTAGTCCGACTAGCGGGTTCTCCTACGAGCAGTACTTC few 15 TRBD2 TRBJ2-7 TRBV19
CASSPGGPHEQYF TGTGCCAGCAGCCCAGGGGGACCCCACGAGCAGTACTTC . 13 TRBD1 TRBJ2-7 TRBV5-6
CASSQTGNGNTIYF TGTGCCAGCAGCCAAACAGGGAACGGAAACACCATATATTTT . 14 . TRBJ1-3 TRBV4-2
CASSPWDRENYGYTF TGTGCCAGCAGCCCCTGGGACAGGGAAAACTATGGCTACACCTTC . 15 TRBD1 TRBJ1-2 TRBV3-1/TRBV3-2
CASSTSPTGVNGYTF TGTGCCAGTAGTACCTCTCCCACAGGGGTTAATGGCTACACCTTC . 15 TRBD1 TRBJ1-2 TRBV19
CAISEGQAYSPQHF TGTGCCATCAGTGAGGGACAGGCTTATAGTCCCCAGCATTTT . 14 TRBD1 TRBJ1-5 TRBV10-3
CASSFSGGADSPLHF TGTGCCAGCAGTTTCTCAGGGGGCGCGGATTCACCCCTCCACTTT . 15 TRBD1 TRBJ1-6 TRBV27
CASRRPGQGINTEAFF TGTGCCAGCAGACGCCCGGGACAGGGAATAAACACTGAAGCTTTCTTT . 16 TRBD1 TRBJ1-1 TRBV13
CSVVDRGNEQFF TGCAGCGTTGTAGACAGGGGAAATGAGCAGTTCTTC once 12 TRBD1 TRBJ2-1 TRBV29-1
CSVRTDVTSTDTQYF TGCAGCGTGAGGACAGATGTAACTAGCACAGATACGCAGTATTTT . 15 . TRBJ2-3 TRBV29-1
CASSPAGTDTQYF TGTGCCAGCAGTCCTGCGGGGACAGATACGCAGTATTTT . 13 . TRBJ2-3 TRBV27
CASSLTISEKLFF TGTGCCAGCAGCTTGACAATATCAGAAAAACTGTTTTTT . 13 . TRBJ1-4 TRBV5-6
CATSRDPRITDNEQFF TGTGCCACCAGCAGAGACCCTAGGATCACTGACAATGAGCAGTTCTTC once 16 . TRBJ2-1 TRBV15
CASSLNWVGQRSCQETQYF TGCGCCAGCAGCCTCAATTGGGTAGGACAGCGATCATGCCAAGAGACCCAGTACTTC . 19 . TRBJ2-5 TRBV23-1
CASSSGGASDEQFF TGTGCCAGCAGTAGCGGGGGGGCCTCGGATGAGCAGTTCTTC . 14 TRBD2 TRBJ2-1 TRBV6-5
CASSSTGGIQPQHF TGTGCCAGCAGCTCCACAGGGGGCATTCAGCCCCAGCATTTT once 14 TRBD1 TRBJ1-5 TRBV7-2
CAASQSHAYNEQFF TGTGCCGCCAGCCAATCCCACGCGTACAATGAGCAGTTCTTC . 14 . TRBJ2-1 TRBV3-1/TRBV3-2
CASSPRGGSTYEQYF TGTGCCAGCAGTCCCAGGGGCGGGTCCACCTACGAGCAGTACTTC once 15 . TRBJ2-7 TRBV28
CAWSPRGSTEAFF TGTGCCTGGAGTCCCCGAGGGAGCACTGAAGCTTTCTTT . 13 . TRBJ1-1 TRBV30
CASRLTGGEEKLFF TGTGCCAGCCGCCTCACAGGGGGTGAGGAAAAACTGTTTTTT . 14 TRBD1 TRBJ1-4 TRBV2
CATSETGTGGCGNTIYF TGTGCCACCAGTGAAACCGGGACAGGGGGATGTGGAAACACCATATATTTT few 17 TRBD1 TRBJ1-3 TRBV24-1
CATSRAYGNQPQHF TGTGCCACCAGCAGAGCTTATGGCAATCAGCCCCAGCATTTT . 14 . TRBJ1-5 TRBV15
CASSVGLAGGHEQFF TGTGCCAGCAGCGTCGGACTAGCGGGGGGGCATGAGCAGTTCTTC . 15 TRBD2 TRBJ2-1 TRBV13
CASSQKTGGGNQETQYF TGTGCCAGCAGCCAAAAAACTGGAGGAGGGAACCAAGAGACCCAGTACTTC . 17 . TRBJ2-5 TRBV4-2
CASSAQNGNTIYF TGTGCCAGCAGTGCTCAGAACGGGAACACCATATATTTT . 13 . TRBJ1-3 TRBV2
CASTLTGAKNTEAFF TGTGCCAGCACCCTGACAGGGGCTAAGAACACTGAAGCTTTCTTT . 15 TRBD1 TRBJ1-1 TRBV2